The next 24 T cell receptor beta chains were all read from a single sample in a study of pediatric ulcerative colitis. Here immunoSEQ multiplex PCR was the method, and the copy in TCRdb shows in-frame clones only, minus some. The table includes 30,000 or so clones, about 81% detected once. The rectum was sampled with one to two pinch biopsies at colonoscopy. The source material was gut tissue. These TCRs come from a boy under 18 with mild ulcerative colitis.

This clone was observed a single time. CDR3 nucleotide sequence: TGCGCCAGCAGCTTGGCGGGGGGCCCGGGTGAGGAGCAGTACTTC. Translating it yields CASSLAGGPGEEQYF. The rearrangement links TRBV5-1 to TRBJ2-7; D is perhaps TRBD2 (7 bases). The germline V and J ends were trimmed by 0 bases and 7 bases, with 17 bases remaining between them. From germline, CDR1 is SGHRS and CDR2 YFSETQ. CDR3 length: 15 amino acids.

This rearrangement joins TRBV5-1 to TRBJ2-5; no clear D gene. V shed 2 bases and J shed 1 base, with 15 bases lying between them. The germline CDR1 and CDR2 sequences are SGHRS and YFSETQ. The CDR3 runs 16 residues. The CDR3 DNA follows: TGCGCCAGCAGCTTATTCCCGATCTTGGGCCAAGAGACCCAGTACTTC. Its translation is CASSLFPILGQETQYF.

The gene calls are TRBV2 and TRBJ1-4; D unresolved. This CDR3 contains 15 residues. Trimming left V 3 bases short and J 8 bases short, with 16 bases between. Germline CDR1 is SNHLY and CDR2 is FYNNEI. For the CDR3, the DNA is TGTGCCAGCAGTGATCTGGGTGTTCTGAACGAAAAACTGTTTTTT. Amino acid sequence: CASSDLGVLNEKLFF.

The rearrangement joins TRBV23-1 to TRBJ2-1, with 9 bases identical to TRBD1. TRBV23-1 is placed among ORFs of uncertain function. The CDR3 spans 18 residues. V lost 4 bases, J lost 0 bases, and 10 bases stayed unmatched. In nucleotides, the CDR3 is TGCGCCAGCAGTCGCCAAAAACAGGGGGCGAGCTCCTACAATGAGCAGTTCTTC. It specifies CASSRQKQGASSYNEQFF.

The sample holds a few counts of this clone. For the CDR3, the DNA is TGCGCCAGCAGCTTGGCCCAGGGCAACGAGCAGTACTTC. Its translation is CASSLAQGNEQYF. The genes are TRBV5-1 and TRBJ2-7, with a weak D call TRBD1 (5 bases). Germline values: CDR1 SGHRS, CDR2 YFSETQ. The CDR3 contains 13 residues. V shed 0 bases and J shed 5 bases, with 9 bases lying between them.

The V gene is TRBV29-1, the J gene TRBJ1-1, with TRBD1 matching over 8 bases. Germline trimming cut 6 bases from V and 6 bases from J; bases unmatched to any gene: 6. The CDR3 length is 12 residues. Germline CDR1 SQVTM, CDR2 ANQGSEA. DNA for the CDR3: TGCAGCGTGTGGACAGGGAGGGCTGAAGCTTTCTTT. Encoded protein: CSVWTGRAEAFF.

This clone was seen a single time. CDR3 nucleotide sequence: TGCGCCAGCAGCTATGACAGGGAACGGGTCACCGGGGAGCTGTTTTTT. Translating it yields CASSYDRERVTGELFF. The J gene is TRBJ2-2, the V gene TRBV4-1; 7 bases line up with TRBD1. The J segment lost 4 bases and the V segment lost 5 bases, leaving 10 bases of the junction unmatched. The CDR3 is made up of 16 amino acids. Germline CDR1 MGHRA, CDR2 YSYEKL.

In its sample, this clone was seen once. The chain has TRBV27 and TRBJ2-7, with 8 bases aligning to TRBD2. V shed 4 bases and J 0 bases; nucleotides not matched to a gene: 11. Germline V CDR1 and CDR2: MNHEY, SMNVEV (reference sequence). The CDR3 is 17 amino acids. The CDR3 spells CASSSLYSGISSYEQYF. The CDR3 nucleotides are TGTGCCAGCAGTTCGTTGTATAGCGGGATAAGCTCCTACGAGCAGTACTTC.

J is TRBJ1-1 and V is TRBV19, with D perhaps TRBD1 (6 bases). This CDR3 comprises 15 residues. The germline V gene encodes CDR1 LNHDA and CDR2 SQIVND (reference sequence). V was pared by 3 bases and J by 1 base, with 12 bases between. As DNA, the CDR3 is TGTGCCAGTAGTATCAGCGGGACAACGAACACTGAAGCTTTCTTT. Translating gives CASSISGTTNTEAFF.

This chain uses TRBV18 with TRBJ2-1; D not certain. V gave up 4 bases and J gave up 1 base, with 17 bases separating them. This CDR3 has 17 residues. Germline V CDR1 and CDR2: KGHSH, LQKENI. CDR3 sequence reads: CASSRSKLGWSYNEQFF. The DNA for the CDR3 is TGTGCCAGCTCACGGTCGAAACTGGGTTGGTCCTACAATGAGCAGTTCTTC.

V and J are TRBV7-6 and TRBJ2-1; possible D gene TRBD2, 6 bases. The CDR3 spans 17 residues. Germline V gives CDR1 SGHVS, CDR2 FNYEAQ. Trimming left V 4 bases short and J 8 bases short, with 24 bases between. CDR3 protein: CASSSSSLATGFDEQFF. Here the CDR3 DNA reads TGTGCCAGCAGCTCGTCATCCCTAGCGACGGGTTTCGATGAGCAGTTCTTC.

This clone was counted only a few times. J is TRBJ2-5 and V is TRBV29-1; D is unclear. In germline, CDR1 is SQVTM, CDR2 ANQGSEA. V was shortened by 1 base and J by 4 bases, with 19 bases between the two germline ends. This CDR3 spans 16 amino acids. The CDR3 sequence: CSVEGIPSFLRETQYF. The CDR3 DNA reads as TGCAGCGTTGAAGGTATCCCGTCCTTCCTAAGAGAGACCCAGTACTTC.

The chain joins TRBV29-1 to TRBJ1-1; D remains unclear. The V end was cut by 1 base, the J end by 12 bases, with 15 bases between. The CDR3 is 12 amino acids. Germline V gene sequence: CDR1 SQVTM, CDR2 ANQGSEA. The DNA of the CDR3 is TGCAGCGTTGAAGGGTATCCATCCGGGACTTTCTTT. Its protein product is CSVEGYPSGTFF.

V is TRBV2 and J is TRBJ1-4; unclear D gene. V was trimmed by 6 bases and J by 4 bases, leaving 12 bases between them. Per the germline V gene, CDR1 is SNHLY and CDR2 is FYNNEI. The CDR3 length is 14 residues. In DNA form, the CDR3 reads TGTGCCAGCAGGATAGGGCAGCTTAATGAAAAACTGTTTTTT. This translates into CASRIGQLNEKLFF.

In this sample, this clone turned up once. The J gene is TRBJ1-5, the V gene TRBV30, with D maybe TRBD1 (6 bases). The germline V gene has CDR1 GTSNPN and CDR2 SVGIG (reference sequence). Between the trimmed V and J ends, which lost 2 bases and 7 bases, there was a span of 12 bases. The CDR3 is made up of 13 amino acids. The CDR3, as DNA: TGTGCCTGGAGTCAGGGGCCGGGCCAGCCCCAGCATTTT. As protein: CAWSQGPGQPQHF. Together with reference TRBV30 and TRBJ1-5, the CDR3 gives the full variable domain: SQTIHQWPATLVQPVGSPLSLECTVEGTSNPNLYWYRQAAGRGLQLLFYSVGIGQISSEVPQNLSASRPQDRQFILSSKKLLLSDSGFYLCAWSQGPGQPQHFGDGTRLSIL.

This clone was picked up one time. Other DNA sequences in the same sample also yield this CDR3. The chain links TRBV29-1 to TRBJ2-7; D assignment may be TRBD1 or TRBD2 (5 bases each). The CDR3 totals 14 residues. With 6 bases removed from V and 6 bases from J, the gap between germline ends came to 21 bases. Per germline, CDR1 SQVTM and CDR2 ANQGSEA. This CDR3 is CSVDRDGPLCEQYF. CDR3 DNA sequence: TGCAGCGTCGACCGGGACGGACCCTTGTGCGAGCAGTACTTC.

The chain recombines TRBV7-6 with TRBJ1-3, with D unclear. CDR1 is SGHVS and CDR2 is FNYEAQ in the germline V gene. The CDR3 is 13 residues long. Trimming shortened V by 0 bases and J by 4 bases, and 4 bases separated the two germline ends. The CDR3 sequence: CASSLATGNTIYF. As DNA, the CDR3 is TGTGCCAGCAGCTTAGCGACAGGAAACACCATATATTTT.

The chain recombines TRBV14 with TRBJ1-2; no reliable D call. This CDR3 is built from 12 residues. V was pared by 4 bases and J by 7 bases, with 10 bases between. Germline V gene data show CDR1 as SGHDN and CDR2 as FVKESK. The CDR3 nucleotides read TGTGCCAGCAGCCCCCGTAATGGTGGCTACACCTTC. It codes for CASSPRNGGYTF.

This clone was seen only once. The chain carries TRBV5-1 and TRBJ2-6; D gene uncertain. V lost 0 bases and J lost 4, with 14 bases in between. This CDR3 is built from 17 residues. Germline CDR1 reads SGHRS; CDR2 reads YFSETQ. CDR3 amino acids: CASSLGFSYLGANVLTF. The CDR3 DNA reads as TGCGCCAGCAGCTTGGGCTTCAGTTACTTGGGGGCCAACGTCCTGACTTTC.

The chain uses TRBV7-2 and TRBJ1-1; D remains unclear. Trimming removed 1 base at V and 6 bases at J, with 15 bases between. Germline V gene lookup returns CDR1 SGHTA and CDR2 FQGNSA. The CDR3 covers 15 residues. The CDR3 DNA is TGTGCCAGCAGCTTAGAACGGGGTCCCGGGGCTGAAGCTTTCTTT. Translating gives CASSLERGPGAEAFF.

V usage is TRBV7-3 and J usage is TRBJ2-3; D possibly corresponds to TRBD2 (7 bases). The germline V gene encodes CDR1 SGHTA and CDR2 FQGTGA. The CDR3 is 15 amino acids. V was pared by 5 bases and J by 3 bases, with 15 bases between. CDR3 nucleotide sequence: TGTGCCAGCAGCCTAGGGGGGGCCGGAACAGATACGCAGTATTTT. Translation: CASSLGGAGTDTQYF.

This chain connects TRBV13 to TRBJ1-2, with D uncertain. The CDR3 has 14 residues. Per germline, CDR1 PRHDT and CDR2 FYEKMQ (reference sequence). With 7 bases removed from V and 3 bases from J, the gap between germline ends came to 15 bases. The CDR3 DNA reads TGTGCCAGCATGAAGGTAGGGAGCGACTATGGCTACACCTTC. Protein sequence: CASMKVGSDYGYTF.

The CDR3 nucleotides read TGCGCCAGCAGCCTACAGACAGGGGGCGGAACCGGGGAGCTGTTTTTT. Translated: CASSLQTGGGTGELFF. The chain joins TRBV4-1 to TRBJ2-2; 10 bases are a match to TRBD1. CDR1 MGHRA and CDR2 YSYEKL come from the germline V gene. The J segment lost 5 bases and the V segment lost 4 bases, leaving 7 bases of the junction unmatched. CDR3 size: 16 residues.

J is TRBJ1-1 and V is TRBV7-9; no firm D call. Germline V lookup: CDR1 SEHNR, CDR2 FQNEAQ (reference sequence). The CDR3 extends over 12 amino acids. Trimming pared 3 bases from V and 7 bases from J, leaving 9 bases between. DNA for the CDR3: TGTGCCAGCAGCTTCCTTTTCTATGAAGCTTTCTTT. This translates into CASSFLFYEAFF.